This is a list of T cell receptor beta chains from one sample in a study of blood T cell repertoires in COVID-19. Only in-frame clones appear in the TCRdb table, and some are missing; sequencing was by immunoSEQ multiplex PCR. In the table there are a few hundred thousand clones, 65% to 90% of which are singletons. The specimen was peripheral blood. Source of these receptors: a woman in her 70s with COVID-19, enrolled during active disease. Both conserved end residues are part of each CDR3. D genes are given only for firm matches. Clone size is not always given. Where it is, it says once, few, many or a class for expanded clones.

j_call: TRBJ1-6; v_call: TRBV2; d_call: TRBD1; clone_size: few; cdr3_nt: TGTGCCAGCAGTGAAGCGGGACAGGGCCGTGGACCCCTCCACTTT; cdr3_aa: CASSEAGQGRGPLHF
j_call: TRBJ2-5; v_call: TRBV15; d_call: TRBD2; clone_size: NA; cdr3_nt: TGTGCCACCAGCAGAGATCCGGGGGGGGCACAAGAGACCCAGTACTTC; cdr3_aa: CATSRDPGGAQETQYF
j_call: TRBJ1-3; v_call: TRBV5-4; d_call: NA; clone_size: NA; cdr3_nt: TGTGCCAGCAGCTTGGTCTCGGAGAACACCATATATTTT; cdr3_aa: CASSLVSENTIYF
j_call: TRBJ1-1; v_call: TRBV27; d_call: NA; clone_size: NA; cdr3_nt: TGTGCCAGCAGCCGACAGGCGAACACTGAAGCTTTCTTT; cdr3_aa: CASSRQANTEAFF
j_call: TRBJ1-1; v_call: TRBV19; d_call: NA; clone_size: NA; cdr3_nt: TGTGCCAGTAGTATGGGCCTCGACAGTGTCACTGAAGCTTTCTTT; cdr3_aa: CASSMGLDSVTEAFF
j_call: TRBJ2-7; v_call: TRBV29-1; d_call: NA; clone_size: NA; cdr3_nt: TGCAGCGTTGAAACAGGGGAGGAGAACGAGCAGTACTTC; cdr3_aa: CSVETGEENEQYF
j_call: TRBJ1-4; v_call: TRBV28; d_call: NA; clone_size: few; cdr3_nt: TGTGCCAGCAGTTTCAGAGTAAACAGGATCTCAAATGAAAAACTGTTTTTT; cdr3_aa: CASSFRVNRISNEKLFF
j_call: TRBJ2-5; v_call: TRBV5-8; d_call: TRBD2; clone_size: medium-sized; cdr3_nt: TGTGCCAGCAGCTTCGGTCTAGCGGGAGTGGAGACCCAGTACTTC; cdr3_aa: CASSFGLAGVETQYF
j_call: TRBJ2-5; v_call: TRBV7-9; d_call: NA; clone_size: NA; cdr3_nt: TGTGCCAGCAGCCCGAGAGGGCAGAGCTTTCAAGAGACCCAGTACTTC; cdr3_aa: CASSPRGQSFQETQYF
j_call: TRBJ1-1; v_call: TRBV7-2; d_call: NA; clone_size: NA; cdr3_nt: TGTGCCAGCAGCCGTGACAGTGGGCTTAGGGACACTGAAGCTTTCTTT; cdr3_aa: CASSRDSGLRDTEAFF
j_call: TRBJ1-2; v_call: TRBV3-1/TRBV3-2; d_call: TRBD1; clone_size: once; cdr3_nt: TGTGCCAGCAGCCATCGTCGACAGGGTTATGGCTACACCTTC; cdr3_aa: CASSHRRQGYGYTF
j_call: TRBJ2-1; v_call: TRBV4-3; d_call: TRBD2; clone_size: NA; cdr3_nt: TGCGCCAGCAGCCAAGATACCCCGGGGAGCGGGAGTGCGAATGAGCAGTTCTTC; cdr3_aa: CASSQDTPGSGSANEQFF
j_call: TRBJ1-2; v_call: TRBV6-5; d_call: NA; clone_size: NA; cdr3_nt: TGTGCCAGCAGTTCCCCGAGGGCCGGTGGAGGCTACACCTTC; cdr3_aa: CASSSPRAGGGYTF
j_call: TRBJ1-5; v_call: TRBV6-6; d_call: NA; clone_size: few; cdr3_nt: TGTGCCAGCAGTTACTCCGGTATCAATCAGCCCCAGCATTTT; cdr3_aa: CASSYSGINQPQHF
j_call: TRBJ1-2; v_call: TRBV18; d_call: NA; clone_size: NA; cdr3_nt: TGTGCCAGCTCCCAGGGGTGGTATGGCTACACCTTC; cdr3_aa: CASSQGWYGYTF
j_call: TRBJ1-2; v_call: TRBV3-1/TRBV3-2; d_call: NA; clone_size: NA; cdr3_nt: TGTGCCAGCAGCCGTAGCCCGGAGGGTGGGGTGGGTGGCTACACCTTC; cdr3_aa: CASSRSPEGGVGGYTF
j_call: TRBJ2-1; v_call: TRBV10-2; d_call: TRBD2; clone_size: few; cdr3_nt: TGCGCCAGCACCCCTCGGGGGACTAGCATCTATGAGCAGTTCTTC; cdr3_aa: CASTPRGTSIYEQFF
j_call: TRBJ1-1; v_call: TRBV25-1; d_call: TRBD1; clone_size: NA; cdr3_nt: TGTGCCAGCAGCGCCGACAGGGACGCTGAAGCTTTCTTT; cdr3_aa: CASSADRDAEAFF
j_call: TRBJ2-2; v_call: TRBV9; d_call: TRBD1; clone_size: NA; cdr3_nt: TGTGCCAGCAGCGTAGTGGACAGGGGCAACACCGGGGAGCTGTTTTTT; cdr3_aa: CASSVVDRGNTGELFF
j_call: TRBJ2-3; v_call: TRBV11-3; d_call: TRBD2; clone_size: NA; cdr3_nt: TGTGCCAGCAGCTTAGATCTGAGGACTAGCTCATCGACGCAGTATTTT; cdr3_aa: CASSLDLRTSSSTQYF
j_call: TRBJ1-2; v_call: TRBV9; d_call: NA; clone_size: NA; cdr3_nt: TGTGCCAGCAGCGTAGGATACCGGGGTGGCTACACCTTC; cdr3_aa: CASSVGYRGGYTF
j_call: TRBJ1-4; v_call: TRBV7-8; d_call: NA; clone_size: NA; cdr3_nt: TGTGCCAGCAGCTTGACGGACAGTCCTAATGAAAAACTGTTTTTT; cdr3_aa: CASSLTDSPNEKLFF
j_call: TRBJ1-2; v_call: TRBV19; d_call: NA; clone_size: NA; cdr3_nt: TGTGCCAGTAGTTTAAGAGAGGGTGGCTACACCTTC; cdr3_aa: CASSLREGGYTF
j_call: TRBJ1-2; v_call: TRBV7-3; d_call: NA; clone_size: NA; cdr3_nt: TGTGCCAGCAGCTTAGGACTAACGGGGGAGAGAAGTGGCTACACCTTC; cdr3_aa: CASSLGLTGERSGYTF
j_call: TRBJ1-1; v_call: TRBV10-3; d_call: NA; clone_size: NA; cdr3_nt: TGTGCCATCAGTGAGTCTCGACAAACCTCCGCTGAAGCTTTCTTT; cdr3_aa: CAISESRQTSAEAFF
j_call: TRBJ1-5; v_call: TRBV10-1; d_call: TRBD1; clone_size: NA; cdr3_nt: TGCGCCAGCAGTGAGTCGAACGGGACAGGGGGCAATCAGCCCCAGCATTTT; cdr3_aa: CASSESNGTGGNQPQHF
j_call: TRBJ1-6; v_call: TRBV6-5; d_call: NA; clone_size: NA; cdr3_nt: TGTGCCAGCAGTTATCCGGCATCAGGTTCACCCCTCCACTTT; cdr3_aa: CASSYPASGSPLHF